The 4 T cell receptor beta chains below were found in one sample sequenced in a study of regulatory T cells in long-lasting Graves disease (dated by TCRdb to about 2021). Interpreted using the paper, the time point label stands for: newly diagnosed GD, antithyroid drugs for less than 3 months. For both TCR sequencing and RNA sequencing, RNA was extracted from PBMCs using TRIzol. The library came from multiplex PCR. The sequencer listed for this sample is Illumina HiSeq 4000. iRepertoire HTBI primers and Arm-PCR amplification of CDR3 regions were used to construct TCR beta libraries. TCRdb handled the public reads itself, with Q25 trimming in fastp and clone calling in MiXCR, and kept productive beta chains. Each entry merges the rows of one CDR3 protein and shows their most common DNA and genes. The sample table lists 400,000 to 500,000 distinct CDR3 sequences, 16% of them with a count of one. The ten largest clones represent about 25% of the sample.

This sample was shared with a second study, whose subject was T cells in Graves' hyperthyroidism and ophthalmopathy.

Material: peripheral blood mononuclear cells (PBMCs), obtained at new diagnosis, from a patient treated with antithyroid drugs. Every receptor here comes from a woman between 18 and 30 years old with Graves disease. Donor details come from another sample of the same person, matched by shared clones.

This clonotype showed up just a few times. This is likely a read error, given that the CDR3 carries no conserved phenylalanine or tryptophan at its end. The J gene is TRBJ2-7, the V gene TRBV7-8; 9 nucleotides align to TRBD1. The CDR3 is made up of 14 amino acids. Losses at the gene ends were 3 bases for V and 6 bases for J; bases not matched to a gene: 6. Per germline, CDR1 SGHVS and CDR2 FQNEAQ. CDR3 in DNA: TGTGCCAGCAGCTTCCGGACAGGGGACGCCGAGCAGTACTCC. The encoded protein is CASSFRTGDAEQYS.

This clonotype was recorded at least ten times. This rearrangement joins TRBV27 to TRBJ1-1; D not certain. Germline-derived CDR1 and CDR2 are MNHEY and SMNVEV (reference sequence). The CDR3 consists of 13 residues. Trimming shortened V by 1 base and J by 6 bases, and 9 bases separated the two germline ends. The CDR3 here is CASSLFGSAEAFF. In DNA, the CDR3 is TGTGCCAGCAGTTTATTTGGGTCTGCTGAAGCTTTCTTT.

In its sample, this clonotype was seen a few times. The chain uses TRBV6-5 and TRBJ1-2; 8 positions match TRBD1. Germline values: CDR1 MNHEY, CDR2 SVGAGI. The V gene end was trimmed by 1 base and the J gene end by 8 bases; junction bases not matched to a gene: 9. The CDR3 length is 15 residues. The CDR3 DNA is TGTGCCAGCAGTTACTTCAGCCAGGGGGCGGGAGGCTACACCTTC. Translating it yields CASSYFSQGAGGYTF.

The chain has TRBV10-1 and TRBJ2-2, with D possibly called TRBD1 or TRBD2 (5 bases each). This CDR3 has 15 residues. V shed 6 bases and J shed 5 bases, with 16 bases lying between them. Germline V gene data show CDR1 as WNHNN and CDR2 as SYGVQD (reference sequence). CDR3 protein: CASSRDQSRTGELFF. CDR3 nucleotide sequence: TGCGCCAGCAGCCGGGACCAAAGTCGTACCGGGGAGCTGTTTTTT.